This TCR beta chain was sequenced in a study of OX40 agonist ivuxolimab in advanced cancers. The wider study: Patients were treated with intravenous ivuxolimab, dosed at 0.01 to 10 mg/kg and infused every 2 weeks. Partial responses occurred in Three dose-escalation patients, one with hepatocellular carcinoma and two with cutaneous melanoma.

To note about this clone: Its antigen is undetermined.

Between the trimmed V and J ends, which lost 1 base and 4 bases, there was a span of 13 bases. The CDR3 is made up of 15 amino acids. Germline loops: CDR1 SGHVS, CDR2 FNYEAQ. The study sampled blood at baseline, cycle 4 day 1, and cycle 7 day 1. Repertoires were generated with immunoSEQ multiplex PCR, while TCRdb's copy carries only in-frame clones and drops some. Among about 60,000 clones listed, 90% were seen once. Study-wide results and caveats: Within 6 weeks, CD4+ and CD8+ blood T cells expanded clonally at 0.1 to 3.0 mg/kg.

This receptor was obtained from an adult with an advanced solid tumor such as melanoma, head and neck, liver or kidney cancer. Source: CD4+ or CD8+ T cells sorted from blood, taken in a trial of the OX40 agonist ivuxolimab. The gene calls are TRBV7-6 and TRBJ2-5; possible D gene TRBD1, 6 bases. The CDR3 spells CASSLVQGSPETQYF. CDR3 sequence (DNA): TGTGCCAGCAGCTTAGTTCAGGGGAGCCCAGAGACCCAGTACTTC. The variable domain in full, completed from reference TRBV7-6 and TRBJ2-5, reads GAGVSQSPRYKVTKRGQDVALRCDPISGHVSLYWYRQALGQGPEFLTYFNYEAQQDKSGLPNDRFSAERPEGSISTLTIQRTEQRDSAMYRCASSLVQGSPETQYFGPGTRLLVL.